This section outlines one T cell receptor (beta chain) sequence together with its context. Only in-frame clones appear in the TCRdb table, and some are missing; sequencing was by immunoSEQ multiplex PCR. The sample has 150,000 to 200,000 clones; over 85% are singletons. These data are taken from a study of blood T cell repertoires in COVID-19. Study context: COVID-19 samples, acute and convalescent, were from the United States, Italy and Spain. T cells, B-cell-depleted T cells, or PBMCs supplied cDNA or gDNA.

The V end was cut by 6 bases, the J end by 1 base, with 15 bases between. Germline CDR1 is MNHEY and CDR2 is SVGEGT. The CDR3 runs 15 residues. The rearrangement joins TRBV6-2 or TRBV6-3 to TRBJ1-2; the D gene is possibly TRBD1 (5 bases). Sequencing was performed on peripheral blood. This TCR was sampled from a woman aged 45-65 years with acute or convalescent COVID-19. CDR3 nucleotide sequence: TGTGCCAGCAGCTTAGGACACGGATTTAACTATGGCTACACCTTC. This codes for CASSLGHGFNYGYTF.